This T cell receptor beta chain was identified in a study of blood T cell repertoires in COVID-19. J was trimmed by 3 bases and V by 6 bases; bases with no gene match: 12. CDR3 length: 16 amino acids. Germline CDR1 reads SNHLY; CDR2 reads FYNNEI. TCRdb keeps only in-frame clones here, not all; method: immunoSEQ multiplex PCR. The sample records roughly 250,000 clones, 85% to 90% being singletons. The TCR originated in a woman in her thirties or forties with acute or convalescent COVID-19. What was sequenced was peripheral blood. The rearrangement joins TRBV2 to TRBJ2-5, with 8 bases matching TRBD2. For the CDR3, the DNA is TGTGCCAGCAGCCTCGGGGGGGAAACATCCAAAGAGACCCAGTACTTC. It codes for CASSLGGETSKETQYF.